This TCR beta chain was identified in a study of blood T cells in healthy people across ages. Details on this clonotype: The antigen is undetermined.

Findings and limits, study-wide: Strong correlation existed between TCR beta diversity and naive T cell percentage.

A second roughly 6 to 11 cycle PCR used barcoded and J-beta primers. TCRdb re-called the 5' RACE reads through MiXCR, storing one row per CDR3 protein. The data contain about 1 million distinct CDR3 sequences, 35% to 50% of them singletons. This CDR3 contains 15 residues. Germline CDR1 reads SEHNR; CDR2 reads FQNEAQ (reference sequence). V lost 4 bases, J lost 2 bases, and 15 bases lay in between. Researchers collected approximately 9.9 milliliters of peripheral blood from every single donor. The clonotype comes from a woman aged 60-75 years in good health. V is TRBV7-9 and J is TRBJ2-7, with D possibly TRBD1 on 5 matching bases. The sample was blood. CDR3 nucleotides: TGTGCCAGCAGCTCGACAGCCGCCACGACCTACGAGCAGTACTTC. Its translation: CASSSTAATTYEQYF.